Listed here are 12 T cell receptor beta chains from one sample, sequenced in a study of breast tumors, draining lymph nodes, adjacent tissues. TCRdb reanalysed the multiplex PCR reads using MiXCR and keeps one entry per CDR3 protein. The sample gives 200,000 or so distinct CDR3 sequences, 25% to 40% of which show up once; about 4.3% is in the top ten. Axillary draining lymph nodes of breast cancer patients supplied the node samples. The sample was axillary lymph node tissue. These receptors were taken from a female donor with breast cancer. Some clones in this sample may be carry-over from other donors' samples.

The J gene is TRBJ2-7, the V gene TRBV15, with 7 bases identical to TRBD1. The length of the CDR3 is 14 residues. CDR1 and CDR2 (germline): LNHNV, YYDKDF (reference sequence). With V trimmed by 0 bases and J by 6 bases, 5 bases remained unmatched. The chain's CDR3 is CATSRDRTGGEQYF. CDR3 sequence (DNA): TGTGCCACCAGCAGAGATCGGACAGGCGGCGAGCAGTACTTC.

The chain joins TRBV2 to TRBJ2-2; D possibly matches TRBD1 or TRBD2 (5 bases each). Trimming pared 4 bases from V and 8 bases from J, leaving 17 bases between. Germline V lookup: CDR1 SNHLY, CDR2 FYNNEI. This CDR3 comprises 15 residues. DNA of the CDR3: TGTGCCAGCAGTGTCCGGGACCGAGTGTCAGGGGAGCTGTTTTTT. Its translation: CASSVRDRVSGELFF.

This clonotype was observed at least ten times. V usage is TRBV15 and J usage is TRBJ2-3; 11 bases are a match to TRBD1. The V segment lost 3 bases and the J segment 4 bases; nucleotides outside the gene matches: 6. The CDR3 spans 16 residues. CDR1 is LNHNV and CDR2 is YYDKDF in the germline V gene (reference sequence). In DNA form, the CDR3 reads TGTGCCACCAGCAGGGGGGACAGGGGGTTAGCAGATACGCAGTATTTT. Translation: CATSRGDRGLADTQYF.

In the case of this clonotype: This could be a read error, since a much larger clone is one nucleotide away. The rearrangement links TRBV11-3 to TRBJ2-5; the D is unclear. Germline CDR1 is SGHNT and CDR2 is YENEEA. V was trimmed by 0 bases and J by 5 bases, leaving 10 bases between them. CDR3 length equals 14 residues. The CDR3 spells CASSLDGNSETQYF. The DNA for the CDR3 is TGTGCCAGCAGCTTAGATGGAAATTCGGAGACCCAGTACTTC.

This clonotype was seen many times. CDR3 in DNA: TGTGCCAGCAGCAGGGGGGTAGCGGGAGAGGCAGATACGCAGTATTTT. It specifies CASSRGVAGEADTQYF. The chain employs TRBV11-3 and TRBJ2-3; 9 bases are a match to TRBD2. Germline V gene lookup returns CDR1 SGHNT and CDR2 YENEEA. J gave up 4 bases and V 5 bases, and 10 bases lay outside the gene matches. The CDR3 covers 16 residues. The full variable domain, its missing parts supplied by reference TRBV11-3 and TRBJ2-3, is EAGVVQSPRYKIIEKKQPVAFWCNPISGHNTLYWYLQNLGQGPELLIRYENEEAVDDSQLPKDRFSAERLKGVDSTLKIQPAELGDSAVYLCASSRGVAGEADTQYFGPGTRLTVL.

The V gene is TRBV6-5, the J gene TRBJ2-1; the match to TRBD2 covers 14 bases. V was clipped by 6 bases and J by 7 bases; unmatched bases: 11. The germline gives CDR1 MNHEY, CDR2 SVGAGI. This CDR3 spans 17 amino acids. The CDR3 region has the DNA TGTGCCAGCAGACAAACGGGACTAGCGGGAGAGGGGAATGAGCAGTTCTTC. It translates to CASRQTGLAGEGNEQFF.

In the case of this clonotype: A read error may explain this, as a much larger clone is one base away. The CDR3 DNA is TGTGCCTGGAGCCCAGGGGGCAATCAGCCCCAGCATTTT. Translating it yields CAWSPGGNQPQHF. This sequence joins TRBV30 and TRBJ1-5; tentatively, D is TRBD1 (6 bases). With 3 bases removed from V and 2 bases from J, the gap between germline ends came to 8 bases. Germline V gene lookup returns CDR1 GTSNPN and CDR2 SVGIG (reference sequence). The length of the CDR3 is 13 residues.

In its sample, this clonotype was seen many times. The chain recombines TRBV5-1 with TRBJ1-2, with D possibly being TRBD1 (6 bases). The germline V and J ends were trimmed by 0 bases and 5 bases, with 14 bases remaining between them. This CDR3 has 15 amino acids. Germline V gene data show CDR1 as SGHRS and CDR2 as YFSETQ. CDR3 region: CASSLEVGGAYGYTF. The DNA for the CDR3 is TGCGCCAGCAGCTTGGAGGTTGGGGGCGCTTATGGCTACACCTTC.

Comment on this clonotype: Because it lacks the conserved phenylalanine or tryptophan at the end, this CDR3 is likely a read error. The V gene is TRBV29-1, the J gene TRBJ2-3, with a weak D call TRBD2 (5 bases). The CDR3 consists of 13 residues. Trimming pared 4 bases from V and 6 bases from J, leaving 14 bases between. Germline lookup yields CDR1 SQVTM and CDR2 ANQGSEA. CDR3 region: CSVVAPYTDTQYL. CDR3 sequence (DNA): TGCAGCGTTGTAGCGCCATACACGGATACGCAGTATCTT.

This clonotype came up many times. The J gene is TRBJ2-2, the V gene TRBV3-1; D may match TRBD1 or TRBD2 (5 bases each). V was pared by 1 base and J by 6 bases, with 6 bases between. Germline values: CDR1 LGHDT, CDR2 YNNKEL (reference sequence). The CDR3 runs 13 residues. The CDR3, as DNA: TGTGCCAGCAGCCAAGGGGGGTCCGGGGAGCTGTTTTTT. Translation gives CASSQGGSGELFF.

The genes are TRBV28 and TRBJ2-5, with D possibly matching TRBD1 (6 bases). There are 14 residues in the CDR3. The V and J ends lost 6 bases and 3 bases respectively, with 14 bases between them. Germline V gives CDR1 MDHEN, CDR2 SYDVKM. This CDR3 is CASRRGSFEETQYF. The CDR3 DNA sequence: TGTGCCAGCAGGAGGGGGAGTTTCGAAGAGACCCAGTACTTC. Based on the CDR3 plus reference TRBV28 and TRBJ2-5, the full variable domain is DVKVTQSSRYLVKRTGEKVFLECVQDMDHENMFWYRQDPGLGLRLIYFSYDVKMKEKGDIPEGYSVSREKKERFSLILESASTNQTSMYLCASRRGSFEETQYFGPGTRLLVL.

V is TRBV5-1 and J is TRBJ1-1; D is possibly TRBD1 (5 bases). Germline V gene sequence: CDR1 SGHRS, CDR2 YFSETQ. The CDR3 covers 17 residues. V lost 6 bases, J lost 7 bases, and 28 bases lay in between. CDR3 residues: CASMGTDIEERGIEAFF. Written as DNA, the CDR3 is TGCGCCAGCATGGGCACAGACATTGAGGAGAGGGGAATTGAAGCTTTCTTT.